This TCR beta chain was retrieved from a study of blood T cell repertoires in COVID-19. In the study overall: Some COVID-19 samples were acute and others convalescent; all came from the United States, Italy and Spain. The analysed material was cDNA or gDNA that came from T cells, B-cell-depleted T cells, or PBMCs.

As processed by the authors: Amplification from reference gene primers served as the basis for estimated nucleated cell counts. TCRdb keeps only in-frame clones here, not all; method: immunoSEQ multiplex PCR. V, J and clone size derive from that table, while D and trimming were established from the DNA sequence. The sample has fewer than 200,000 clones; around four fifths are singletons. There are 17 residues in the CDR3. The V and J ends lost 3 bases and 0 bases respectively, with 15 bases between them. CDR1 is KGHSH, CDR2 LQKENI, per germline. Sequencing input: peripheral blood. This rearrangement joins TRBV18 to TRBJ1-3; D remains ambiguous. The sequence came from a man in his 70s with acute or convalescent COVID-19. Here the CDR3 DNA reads TGTGCCAGCTCACCGCCCCAGGCATCGAGCTCTGGAAACACCATATATTTT. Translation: CASSPPQASSSGNTIYF. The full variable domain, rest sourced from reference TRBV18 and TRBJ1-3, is NAGVMQNPRHLVRRRGQEARLRCSPMKGHSHVYWYRQLPEEGLKFMVYLQKENIIDESGMPKERFSAEFPKEGPSILRIQQVVRGDSAAYFCASSPPQASSSGNTIYFGEGSWLTVV.